Shown below are 28 T cell receptor beta chains from a single sample sequenced in a study of cytotoxic CD8 clonotypes in ibrutinib-treated CLL. Clones were sequenced by immunoSEQ multiplex PCR, and TCRdb holds only the in-frame ones, with some missing. The data hold 150,000 or so clones, with 79% observed a single time. The sequenced sample was PBMCs, obtained after 12 months of ibrutinib treatment. These receptors were collected from a human donor with chronic lymphocytic leukemia.

The CDR3 DNA sequence: TGCAGCGTAACGGGCAACTCTGGAAACACCATATATTTT. Protein: CSVTGNSGNTIYF. The rearrangement joins TRBV29-1 to TRBJ1-3; no definite D call. The CDR3 loop spans 13 amino acids. Trimming cost V 6 bases and J 0 bases, with 9 bases left between them. The germline CDR1 and CDR2 sequences are SQVTM and ANQGSEA.

This sequence joins TRBV27 and TRBJ2-6; no clear D gene. The CDR3 length is 16 residues. From germline, CDR1 is MNHEY and CDR2 SMNVEV (reference sequence). Trimming shortened V by 4 bases and J by 0 bases, and 10 bases separated the two germline ends. Here the CDR3 DNA reads TGTGCCAGCAGTTCCGGACGGCTCTCTGGGGCCAACGTCCTGACTTTC. Translation: CASSSGRLSGANVLTF.

V gene TRBV7-3 combines with J gene TRBJ1-1; D remains ambiguous. The CDR3 contains 13 residues. The germline V gene has CDR1 SGHTA and CDR2 FQGTGA. V dropped 5 bases and J dropped 1 base, with 8 bases sitting between them. CDR3 nucleotides: TGTGCCAGCAGCCCCGGCTGGAACACTGAAGCTTTCTTT. The encoded protein is CASSPGWNTEAFF.

As concerns this clone: Other nucleotide sequences from this sample produce the same CDR3. CDR3: CASSLGNAFNYGYTF. In DNA, the CDR3 is TGTGCCAGCAGTTTGGGGAACGCATTTAACTATGGCTACACCTTC. V gene TRBV28 combines with J gene TRBJ1-2; D remains unclear. Trimming stripped 3 bases from V and 1 base from J, with 12 bases between. Germline V lookup: CDR1 MDHEN, CDR2 SYDVKM. CDR3 length equals 15 residues.

This rearrangement joins TRBV5-5 to TRBJ2-1, with D possibly being TRBD1 (7 bases). Trimming cost V 2 bases and J 0 bases, with 15 bases left between them. From germline, CDR1 is SGHKS and CDR2 YYEKEE (reference sequence). CDR3 length: 17 residues. In DNA, the CDR3 is TGTGCCAGCAGCTTTCGGGAGACAGGGAACTCCTACAATGAGCAGTTCTTC. Translation: CASSFRETGNSYNEQFF.

The gene calls are TRBV5-6 and TRBJ2-3, with TRBD2 matching 14 bases. The CDR3 length is 16 residues. Germline V gives CDR1 SGHDT, CDR2 YYEEEE. Unmatched junction bases numbered 6, after V lost 4 bases and J lost 5 bases. CDR3 sequence: CASSPGLAGVRDTQYF. CDR3 in DNA: TGTGCCAGCAGCCCGGGACTAGCGGGAGTTAGAGATACGCAGTATTTT.

Only one count was recorded for this clone. This chain joins TRBV6-5 and TRBJ1-3; 7 bases are shared with TRBD1. J lost 4 bases, V lost 6 bases, and 3 bases had no gene match. CDR1 MNHEY and CDR2 SVGAGI come from the germline V gene. The CDR3 loop spans 13 amino acids. The CDR3: CASRGTVGNTIYF. CDR3 bases: TGTGCCAGCAGAGGGACAGTCGGAAACACCATATATTTT.

The CDR3 reads CASRRIGNYEQYF. The CDR3 coding sequence is TGTGCCAGCAGGAGGATAGGCAACTACGAGCAGTACTTC. The chain couples TRBV28 to TRBJ2-7, with D unresolved. V shed 6 bases and J shed 3 bases, with 12 bases lying between them. The germline CDR1 and CDR2 sequences are MDHEN and SYDVKM. This CDR3 is 13 amino acids long.

V gene TRBV7-2 combines with J gene TRBJ1-3; TRBD1 is a possible D gene (5 bases). CDR3 length: 13 residues. The germline V gene has CDR1 SGHTA and CDR2 FQGNSA. Trimming removed 5 bases from V and 4 bases from J, with 9 bases in between. The CDR3 nucleotides read TGTGCCAGCAGCCAGGGTCCCGGAAACACCATATATTTT. Its protein product is CASSQGPGNTIYF. The full variable domain, completed using reference TRBV7-2 and TRBJ1-3, is GAGVSQSPSNKVTEKGKDVELRCDPISGHTALYWYRQSLGQGLEFLIYFQGNSAPDKSGLPSDRFSAERTGGSVSTLTIQRTQQEDSAVYLCASSQGPGNTIYFGEGSWLTVV.

This clone has a single count. The chain is built from TRBV6-5 and TRBJ2-3, with D possibly being TRBD1 (5 bases). The V gene's germline CDR1 is MNHEY and CDR2 SVGAGI. The CDR3 extends over 15 amino acids. Between the trimmed V and J ends, which lost 8 bases and 4 bases, there was a span of 19 bases. For the CDR3, the DNA is TGTGCCAGCGCGCTCGCGCAGGGTCCCGCAGATACGCAGTATTTT. Its protein product is CASALAQGPADTQYF.

The chain uses TRBV15 and TRBJ1-4; 9 nucleotides line up with TRBD1. The CDR3 runs to 16 residues. Germline loops: CDR1 LNHNV, CDR2 YYDKDF (reference sequence). J was trimmed by 5 bases and V by 7 bases; bases with no gene match: 11. The CDR3 protein is CATNRDRVRGNEKLFF. DNA for the CDR3: TGTGCCACCAACCGGGACAGGGTTAGAGGGAATGAAAAACTGTTTTTT.

The chain is built from TRBV30 and TRBJ1-1; TRBD1 might be the D (5 bases). This CDR3 region has 15 residues. Between the trimmed V and J ends, which lost 8 bases and 4 bases, there was a span of 23 bases. The germline CDR1 and CDR2 sequences are GTSNPN and SVGIG (reference sequence). CDR3 region: CASSLYLGGITEAFF. The CDR3 DNA is TGTGCCAGCAGCCTGTACCTTGGGGGGATCACTGAAGCTTTCTTT. The full variable domain, its missing parts supplied by reference TRBV30 and TRBJ1-1, is SQTIHQWPATLVQPVGSPLSLECTVEGTSNPNLYWYRQAAGRGLQLLFYSVGIGQISSEVPQNLSASRPQDRQFILSSKKLLLSDSGFYLCASSLYLGGITEAFFGQGTRLTVV.

Only a few counts were recorded for this clone. The chain uses TRBV4-2 and TRBJ1-5; D not certain. V lost 4 bases, J lost 3 bases, and 13 bases lay in between. The CDR3 is made up of 15 amino acids. The germline V gene encodes CDR1 LGHNA and CDR2 YNFKEQ. CDR3 in amino acids: CASSPDWTPNQPQHF. CDR3 sequence (DNA): TGTGCCAGCAGCCCGGATTGGACGCCCAATCAGCCCCAGCATTTT.

This chain joins TRBV6-6 and TRBJ2-3; no firm D call. CDR1 and CDR2 (germline): MNHNY, SVGAGI (reference sequence). V gave up 2 bases and J gave up 5 bases, with 5 bases separating them. The CDR3 has 12 residues. DNA of the CDR3: TGTGCCAGCAGTTACGAGGTAGATACGCAGTATTTT. The encoded protein is CASSYEVDTQYF.

This chain links TRBV7-9 with TRBJ2-7, with TRBD1 matching over 12 bases. V trimming: 1 base; J trimming: 5 bases; junction bases outside the gene matches: 3. CDR1 SEHNR and CDR2 FQNEAQ come from the germline V gene (reference sequence). CDR3 length equals 15 residues. The CDR3 sequence is CASSLVGTGGNEQYF. Written as DNA, the CDR3 is TGTGCCAGCAGCTTAGTAGGGACAGGGGGCAACGAGCAGTACTTC.

This chain uses TRBV19 with TRBJ1-3; no clear D. The CDR3 is made up of 16 amino acids. CDR1 is LNHDA and CDR2 is SQIVND in the germline V gene (reference sequence). V shed 7 bases and J shed 0 bases, with 16 bases lying between them. CDR3 sequence: CASNSRGRSSGNTIYF. CDR3 in DNA: TGTGCCAGTAATAGCAGAGGACGGAGCTCTGGAAACACCATATATTTT.

The V gene is TRBV7-8, the J gene TRBJ2-7; 13 bases fit TRBD2. This CDR3 is 15 amino acids long. The germline V gene has CDR1 SGHVS and CDR2 FQNEAQ. Trimming removed 1 base from V and 6 bases from J; junction bases left unmatched: 3. DNA for the CDR3: TGTGCCAGCAGCTTAGGGACTAGCGGGAGTGGCGAGCAGTACTTC. Amino acids: CASSLGTSGSGEQYF.

This chain joins TRBV4-1 and TRBJ2-1, with TRBD2 identical over 8 bases. The trim removed 1 base at V and 1 base at J, leaving 9 bases unmatched. Germline CDR1 reads MGHRA; CDR2 reads YSYEKL. The CDR3 length is 18 residues. The CDR3 loop reads CASSQGSSGGGSYNEQFF. The CDR3 DNA reads TGCGCCAGCAGCCAAGGATCCAGCGGCGGGGGGTCCTACAATGAGCAGTTCTTC.

The genes are TRBV28 and TRBJ1-2, with D unclear. Germline V CDR1 and CDR2: MDHEN, SYDVKM. This CDR3 has 12 amino acids. V was pared by 3 bases and J by 3 bases, with 5 bases between. The CDR3 nucleotides read TGTGCCAGCAGTTTGTTAGACTATGGCTACACCTTC. As protein: CASSLLDYGYTF.

The V gene is TRBV5-4, the J gene TRBJ2-3, with D tentatively TRBD1 (5 bases). CDR1 and CDR2 (germline): SGHNT, YYREEE (reference sequence). This CDR3 is 14 amino acids long. V shed 5 bases and J shed 2 bases, with 12 bases lying between them. The CDR3 DNA reads as TGTGCCAGCAGGATCTGGGGCATCACAGATACGCAGTATTTT. Residues: CASRIWGITDTQYF.

The gene calls are TRBV18 and TRBJ2-5, with 11 bases matching TRBD2. The CDR3 extends over 16 amino acids. Germline trimming cut 3 bases from V and 1 base from J; bases unmatched to any gene: 4. Germline V gene data show CDR1 as KGHSH and CDR2 as LQKENI. CDR3 DNA sequence: TGTGCCAGCTCACCGCGGCTAGCGGGAGGCCAAGAGACCCAGTACTTC. Its protein product is CASSPRLAGGQETQYF.

A single count supports this clone. The CDR3 loop reads CASSFDRITGELFF. CDR3 sequence (DNA): TGTGCCAGCAGCTTCGACAGGATAACCGGGGAGCTGTTTTTT. This sequence joins TRBV5-6 and TRBJ2-2; a weak D match, TRBD1 (6 bases). Trimming cost V 2 bases and J 5 bases, with 10 bases left between them. Germline lookup yields CDR1 SGHDT and CDR2 YYEEEE. The CDR3 spans 14 residues.

This sequence joins TRBV6-1 and TRBJ1-1; D is uncertain. V gave up 6 bases and J gave up 1 base, with 15 bases separating them. The CDR3 consists of 15 residues. Germline-derived CDR1 and CDR2 are MNHNS and SASEGT. The DNA for the CDR3 is TGTGCCAGCAGCCGCGCCACTTTTTCGAACACTGAAGCTTTCTTT. Translation: CASSRATFSNTEAFF.

The rearrangement uses TRBV25-1 and TRBJ2-2; TRBD1 matches 10 bases. Germline CDR1 is MGHDK and CDR2 is SYGVNS. Germline trimming cut 2 bases from V and 5 bases from J; bases unmatched to any gene: 8. This CDR3 comprises 17 residues. CDR3 residues: CASSEIRTGGWTGELFF. In DNA form, the CDR3 reads TGTGCCAGCAGTGAAATACGGACAGGGGGATGGACCGGGGAGCTGTTTTTT.

This clone was seen once. The chain uses TRBV9 and TRBJ2-1, with D perhaps matching TRBD1 (5 bases). Trimming removed 4 bases at V and 2 bases at J, with 7 bases between. The CDR3 contains 13 residues. Germline V gives CDR1 SGDLS, CDR2 YYNGEE. The CDR3, as DNA: TGTGCCAGCAGCCCAGGGACCTACAATGAGCAGTTCTTC. This codes for CASSPGTYNEQFF.

A few counts support this clone. The chain uses TRBV2 and TRBJ2-7; D remains ambiguous. Germline V lookup: CDR1 SNHLY, CDR2 FYNNEI. Between the trimmed V and J ends, which lost 3 bases and 2 bases, there was a span of 11 bases. CDR3 size: 14 residues. The CDR3 DNA reads as TGTGCCAGCAGTGACCCCCACCGAACCTACGAGCAGTACTTC. Protein sequence: CASSDPHRTYEQYF. The whole variable domain, remainder taken from reference TRBV2 and TRBJ2-7, is EPEVTQTPSHQVTQMGQEVILRCVPISNHLYFYWYRQILGQKVEFLVSFYNNEISEKSEIFDDQFSVERPDGSNFTLKIRSTKLEDSAMYFCASSDPHRTYEQYFGPGTRLTVT.

The chain employs TRBV28 and TRBJ1-2; D not certain. This CDR3 is built from 13 residues. The V and J ends lost 4 bases and 8 bases respectively, with 14 bases between them. The germline CDR1 and CDR2 sequences are MDHEN and SYDVKM. CDR3 loop: CASSYTALYGYTF. In nucleotides, the CDR3 is TGTGCCAGCAGTTATACGGCGCTTTACGGCTACACCTTC.

The rearrangement joins TRBV9 to TRBJ2-2, with TRBD1 identical over 7 bases. Germline assignment: CDR1 SGDLS and CDR2 YYNGEE. The V segment lost 3 bases and the J segment 5 bases; nucleotides outside the gene matches: 1. The CDR3 consists of 13 residues. CDR3 in amino acids: CASSEQGTGELFF. CDR3 DNA: TGTGCCAGCAGCGAACAGGGGACCGGGGAGCTGTTTTTT.